What follows is one T cell receptor (beta chain) and its context. Its antigen is unknown. Nothing much larger sits one base from this clone, and base qualities are not available. The data originate from a study of PD-1 blockade in classical Hodgkin lymphoma (dated by TCRdb to the early 2020s). Describing the broader study: Nivolumab dosing was 3 mg/kg intravenously every 2 weeks, continuing until either disease progression or unacceptable toxicity. A peripheral blood immune signature of response to PD-1 blockade in classical Hodgkin lymphoma was defined using TCR beta sequencing and CyTOF.

The time point label corresponds to: cycle 1 day 1 (C1D1), immediately before nivolumab initiation. All trial patients had relapsed after autologous stem cell transplantation, with cohorts A, B and C differing in prior brentuximab vedotin exposure. The trial cohort was composed of approximately 60 patients with relapsed/refractory classical Hodgkin lymphoma, for whom complete response, partial response or progressive disease was recorded as best overall response. Single-agent nivolumab was administered to trial patients in the multi-cohort phase II CheckMate 205 trial. Best overall response was determined by an independent review committee according to the 2007 International Working Group response criteria. PBMCs from the trial were collected at three points: immediately before nivolumab initiation (C1D1), and during therapy at cycle 2 day 1 and cycle 4 day 1. Peripheral blood was collected in 8 mL Vacutainer Cell Preparation Tubes, from which PBMCs were isolated by centrifugation and then cryopreserved.

The investigation overall reported the following: Lower diversity was seen in patients whose nivolumab began less than 1 year after ASCT, and these patients were left out of later analyses so that immune reconstitution would not confound the results. The study covered only a single clinical trial cohort, and the causes of the repertoire differences, possibly disease activity or prior therapy, were still not defined. Baseline TCR diversity was reported to be lower in newly diagnosed patients than in healthy donors and to be lower still in relapsed/refractory patients. By C4D1, a significant rise was seen in CD4+ TCR diversity but not in CD8+ TCR diversity (p=0.0027 vs p=0.16), and the rise was most apparent among complete responders (p=0.02). Among trial patients, those achieving complete response had baseline diversity similar to that of newly diagnosed patients, while diversity was significantly lower in partial responders and progressors.

Genomic DNA was extracted with the Qiagen DNeasy kit from unsorted PBMCs and from negatively selected CD4+ and CD8+ fractions. Using primers that anneal to V and J segments, immunoSEQ multiplex PCR amplified the TCR beta CDR3 regions. A synthetic immune receptor repertoire was used to minimize amplification bias, and any residual bias was removed computationally once sequencing was done. In the original analysis: Repertoire diversity was quantified as the Shannon entropy index using custom Python scripts. The unsorted, CD4+ and CD8+ repertoires were each analyzed separately, with the exception of combined analyses, where CD4+ and CD8+ sequences were merged in silico. A clone was considered expanded if an increase in frequency of at least 2-fold after treatment relative to C1D1 was found, and a pseudocount of 0.5 was applied to clones undetected at baseline. Clones with 0 or 1 copy at C1D1 were defined as singleton clones, while clones with 2 or more copies were defined as non-singleton clones. Clones expanded in unsorted samples were annotated as CD4+, CD8+ or unknown by matching protein sequences in sorted samples from the same patient. Wilcoxon tests on paired samples were used to test diversity changes from C1D1 to C4D1. This immuneACCESS table, as held by TCRdb, lists in-frame sequences with V and J called but not all clones. Of the missing ones, under half trace to an unresolved V gene in checked studies; the others have no known cause. Clonal size and the V and J genes are those of that table, whereas D and trimming came from the DNA. The sample table shows some 18,000 clones, and 80% to 85% are seen once. Jointly, the top ten make up about 24% of the sample.

The sequences come from peripheral blood mononuclear cells (PBMCs), collected at baseline. This clonotype was obtained from a human donor with classical Hodgkin lymphoma.

The CDR3: CASSEGTSGRNTGELFF. The DNA reads as follows: TGTGCCAGCAGCGAGGGGACTAGCGGGAGGAACACCGGGGAGCTGTTTTTT. The sequence joins TRBV5-4 to TRBJ2-2, with TRBD2 matching 14 junction bases. Inclusive of the bounding cysteine and phenylalanine, the CDR3 is 17 residues long. The read is trimmed to its CDR3 DNA, 51 bases read in frame from base 1. Here V drops 4 bases and J drops 1 base, and the junction holds 3 bases not matched to any gene. CDR1 and CDR2 are drawn from the germline V gene (reference sequence): SGHNT, YYREEE.